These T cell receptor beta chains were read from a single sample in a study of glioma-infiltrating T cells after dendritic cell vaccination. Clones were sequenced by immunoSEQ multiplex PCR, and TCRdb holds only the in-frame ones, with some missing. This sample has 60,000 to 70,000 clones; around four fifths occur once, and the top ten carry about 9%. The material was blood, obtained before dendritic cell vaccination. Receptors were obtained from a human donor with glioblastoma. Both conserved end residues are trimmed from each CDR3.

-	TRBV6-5	ASSYGRGRSYEQY
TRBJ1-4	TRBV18	ASSPSRTGNEKLF
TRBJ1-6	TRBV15	ATSDRGNSPLH
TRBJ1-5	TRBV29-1	SVGQGDNQPQH
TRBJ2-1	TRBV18	ASSPTGQIIYNEQF
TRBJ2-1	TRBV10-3	ATLPRSGSYNEQF
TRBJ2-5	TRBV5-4	ASSLDGWRSQETQY
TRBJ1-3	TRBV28	ASSLNVRFSGNTIY
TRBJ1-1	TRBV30	AWSVLWHTEAF
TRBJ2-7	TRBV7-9	ASSSWTVSMQG
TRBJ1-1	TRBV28	ASVGDRKAF
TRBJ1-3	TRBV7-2	ASSLVGRESGNTIY
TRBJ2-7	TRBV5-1	ASSLGRFYEQY
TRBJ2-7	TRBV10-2	ASSEEGGGRYEQY
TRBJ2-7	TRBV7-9	ASSLELTATYEQY
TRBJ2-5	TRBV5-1	ASSRGERGIQETQY
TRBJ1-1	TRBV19	AAEGQGNTEAF
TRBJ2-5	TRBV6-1	ASSVPGTGMYQETQY
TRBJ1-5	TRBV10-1	ASRVGQIGRYSNQPQH
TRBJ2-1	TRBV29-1	SVVLVRYEQF
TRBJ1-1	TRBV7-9	ASRGTGGATTEAF
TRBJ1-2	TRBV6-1	ASTGQPPSYGYT
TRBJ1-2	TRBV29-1	SAQGDSGGYT
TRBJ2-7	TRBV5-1	ASSLDSSPVEQY
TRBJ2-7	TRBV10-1	ASERGGNGEQY
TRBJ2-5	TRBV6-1	ASSEESDSTPGETQY
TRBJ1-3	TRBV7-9	ASSPSLRERVFGNTIY
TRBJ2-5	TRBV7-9	ASSWRGTGRQETQY
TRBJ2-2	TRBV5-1	ASSLDPAGTGELF
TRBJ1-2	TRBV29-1	SVFNQVLSGYT
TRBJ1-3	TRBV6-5	ASSPGNSGNTIY
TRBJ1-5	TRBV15	ATSSGTARVNQPQH
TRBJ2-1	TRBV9	ASSVGLAAGFNEQF
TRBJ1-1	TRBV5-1	ASSFRGQDYTEAF
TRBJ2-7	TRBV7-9	ASSFSGGSSYEQY
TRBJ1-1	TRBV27	ASSWTARYENTEAF
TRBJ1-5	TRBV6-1	ASTVGGAQDQPQH
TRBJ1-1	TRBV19	ASSIEPTGGLLTEAF
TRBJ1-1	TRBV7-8	ASSVDRVETEAF
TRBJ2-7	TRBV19	ASRDGLTYEQY
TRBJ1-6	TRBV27	ASSWTGGNSPLH
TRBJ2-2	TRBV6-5	ASSLLTGGELF
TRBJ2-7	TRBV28	ASSFPRGIYEQY
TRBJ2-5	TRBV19	ASTLRGPPQETQY
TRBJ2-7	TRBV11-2	ASSLERYEQY
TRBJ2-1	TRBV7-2	ASSPSSGGGSYNEQF
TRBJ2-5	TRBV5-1	ASSRGLAGVNTQY
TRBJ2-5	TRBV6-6	ATLLYPRTLLETQY
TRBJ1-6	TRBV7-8	ASRGAGPNSPLH
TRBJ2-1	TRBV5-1	ASSLLQGANEQF
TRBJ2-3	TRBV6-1	ASSFGTASTDTQY
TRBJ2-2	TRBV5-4	ASSRQRGNTGELF
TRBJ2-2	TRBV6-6	ASNPTSGGRNGELF
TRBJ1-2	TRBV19	ATIGTAFGYT
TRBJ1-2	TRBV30	AWSPREGGYT
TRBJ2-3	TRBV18	ATREGGTDTQY
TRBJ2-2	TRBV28	ASIGQGRTGELF
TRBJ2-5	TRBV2	ASRQGETQY
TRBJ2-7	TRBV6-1	ASGRGYEQY
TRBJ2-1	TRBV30	AWSVGAGGLYEQF